A single sample is the source of the 30 T cell receptor beta chains below, sequenced in a study of human T cells and chemical hapten exposure. MiXCR, applied by TCRdb to the RACE reads, yields one record per CDR3 protein. The table lists 300,000 to 350,000 distinct CDR3 sequences, roughly 6.9% of them singletons. Time point: patch test 1, 2 weeks after DPC sensitization. Sample treatment: therapeutic diphenylcyclopropenone sensitization with weekly scalp DPC. The sample was whole blood, taken in connection with sensitization to the hapten diphenylcyclopropenone (DPC). All receptors come from a woman aged 18-35 years with alopecia areata. Some clones in this sample may be carry-over from other donors' samples.

This clonotype occurred a few times. The genes are TRBV6-2 or TRBV6-3 and TRBJ1-5; 10 bases are a match to TRBD1. J lost 5 bases, V lost 6 bases, and 4 bases had no gene match. The CDR3 is 14 residues long. Germline values: CDR1 MNHEY, CDR2 SVGEGT. CDR3 sequence (DNA): TGTGCCAGCAGCTGGACAGGGGGGGATCAGCCCCAGCATTTT. Amino acid sequence: CASSWTGGDQPQHF.

The chain links TRBV9 to TRBJ1-6; D gene unclear. The CDR3 totals 17 residues. The germline V and J ends were trimmed by 5 bases and 0 bases, with 15 bases remaining between them. CDR1 is SGDLS, CDR2 YYNGEE, per germline. In nucleotides, the CDR3 is TGTGCCAGCAGTGCCGAGACGGGCAGCTCCTATAATTCACCCCTCCACTTT. As protein: CASSAETGSSYNSPLHF.

This clonotype was detected a few times. This chain connects TRBV6-6 to TRBJ1-1; 8 bases are a match to TRBD1. The CDR3 has 16 amino acids. V trimming: 5 bases; J trimming: 5 bases; junction bases outside the gene matches: 13. Per germline, CDR1 MNHNY and CDR2 SVGAGI (reference sequence). The CDR3 sequence is CASSPKNTGGGTEAFF. The CDR3 region has the DNA TGTGCCAGCAGTCCAAAAAACACAGGGGGTGGGACTGAAGCTTTCTTT.

The chain links TRBV7-9 to TRBJ2-2; D not certain. The germline V and J ends were trimmed by 2 bases and 6 bases, with 10 bases remaining between them. This CDR3 has 14 residues. Germline V gene data show CDR1 as SEHNR and CDR2 as FQNEAQ (reference sequence). The CDR3, as DNA: TGTGCCAGCAGCTTATCATCGCGTCCCGGGGAGCTGTTTTTT. It is translated as CASSLSSRPGELFF.

This clonotype was seen ten or more times. The genes are TRBV3-1 and TRBJ2-1; 9 nucleotides align to TRBD2. This CDR3 spans 15 amino acids. V dropped 4 bases and J dropped 6; count of bases not matched to a gene: 7. In germline, CDR1 is LGHDT, CDR2 YNNKEL (reference sequence). The CDR3 here is CASSLGGGAFNEQFF. DNA for the CDR3: TGTGCCAGCAGCCTTGGCGGGGGGGCCTTCAATGAGCAGTTCTTC.

This clonotype was seen a handful of times. V gene TRBV4-1 combines with J gene TRBJ2-1, with TRBD2 identical over 11 bases. CDR3 length: 16 amino acids. Trimming took 3 bases from V and 6 from J; bases not matched to a gene: 7. The V gene's germline CDR1 is MGHRA and CDR2 YSYEKL. The DNA of the CDR3 is TGCGCCAGCAGCCATGTTAGCGGGGGGGGTAGCAATGAGCAGTTCTTC. It specifies CASSHVSGGGSNEQFF.

This clonotype was recorded at least ten times. The CDR3 region is CASRRPYNEQFF. The DNA of the CDR3 is TGTGCCAGCAGGCGGCCGTACAATGAGCAGTTCTTC. The chain links TRBV6-2 or TRBV6-3 to TRBJ2-1; D unresolved. Germline V gene sequence: CDR1 MNHEY, CDR2 SVGEGT. The CDR3 consists of 12 residues. The V end was cut by 6 bases, the J end by 4 bases, with 7 bases between.

Ten or more counts support this clonotype. This chain joins TRBV20-1 and TRBJ2-1, with 10 bases that match TRBD2. CDR3 size: 15 residues. V trimming: 1 base; J trimming: 7 bases; junction bases outside the gene matches: 7. Germline V gives CDR1 DFQATT, CDR2 SNEGSKA (reference sequence). The CDR3 here is CSARVTAGGQNEQFF. CDR3 in DNA: TGCAGTGCTAGAGTAACAGCGGGGGGGCAGAATGAGCAGTTCTTC.

This clonotype has a count of ten or more. J is TRBJ2-3 and V is TRBV10-3; D remains ambiguous. The CDR3 covers 14 residues. Germline V gene lookup returns CDR1 ENHRY and CDR2 SYGVKD. The ends were cut back, 0 bases at V and 2 bases at J, with 6 bases in the middle. The DNA for the CDR3 is TGTGCCATCAGTGAGTCTATACTCACAGATACGCAGTATTTT. Amino acid sequence: CAISESILTDTQYF.

This chain uses TRBV6-5 with TRBJ1-3; D is uncertain. The CDR3 is 15 amino acids. Per germline, CDR1 MNHEY and CDR2 SVGAGI. V dropped 3 bases and J dropped 0 bases, with 9 bases sitting between them. CDR3 DNA sequence: TGTGCCAGCAGTTATGGACGGGACTCTGGAAACACCATATATTTT. Its protein product is CASSYGRDSGNTIYF.

This clonotype was detected a few times. V and J are TRBV7-9 and TRBJ2-3; D is undetermined. The CDR3 covers 15 residues. The germline V gene has CDR1 SEHNR and CDR2 FQNEAQ (reference sequence). The ends were cut back, 5 bases at V and 5 bases at J, with 17 bases in the middle. CDR3 residues: CASSLSTSSGDTQYF. DNA of the CDR3: TGTGCCAGCAGCCTGAGTACAAGTTCTGGAGATACGCAGTATTTT.

The CDR3 here is CSGKVMNTEAFF. The CDR3 nucleotides are TGCAGCGGAAAAGTAATGAACACTGAAGCTTTCTTT. The chain has TRBV29-1 and TRBJ1-1; no definite D call. V was trimmed by 7 bases and J by 0 bases, leaving 9 bases between them. Germline V gene sequence: CDR1 SQVTM, CDR2 ANQGSEA. The CDR3 extends over 12 amino acids.

This clonotype came up a few times. CDR3 nucleotides: TGTGCCAGCATCGCGGAAACGGGGAGCGGCTATGGCTACACCTTC. Translating it yields CASIAETGSGYGYTF. The chain links TRBV2 to TRBJ1-2; D is ambiguous. Germline CDR1 and CDR2: SNHLY and FYNNEI. CDR3 length equals 15 residues. V was cut by 7 bases and J by 4 bases, with 19 bases left in between.

This clonotype was seen only a few times. The chain is built from TRBV5-1 and TRBJ1-6, with 10 bases fitting TRBD1. Germline assignment: CDR1 SGHRS and CDR2 YFSETQ. The V gene end was trimmed by 4 bases and the J gene end by 1 base; junction bases not matched to a gene: 5. This CDR3 spans 17 amino acids. Written as DNA, the CDR3 is TGCGCCAGCAGCCAACGGGACAGGGGATCCTATAATTCACCCCTCCACTTT. Its protein is CASSQRDRGSYNSPLHF.

This clonotype was counted between two and nine times. The chain joins TRBV6-2 or TRBV6-3 to TRBJ1-5; 7 nucleotides agree with TRBD1. V shed 6 bases and J 4 bases; nucleotides not matched to a gene: 6. The CDR3 has 14 residues. Germline V CDR1 and CDR2: MNHEY, SVGEGT. The CDR3 protein is CASSRGQDNQPQHF. CDR3 DNA sequence: TGTGCCAGCAGCAGAGGACAGGATAATCAGCCCCAGCATTTT.

This clonotype was recorded many times. The V and J genes are TRBV6-2 or TRBV6-3 and TRBJ2-1, with D possibly TRBD2 on 5 matching bases. The CDR3 is 12 amino acids. The V and J ends lost 8 bases and 16 bases respectively, with 21 bases between them. Germline V gene data show CDR1 as MNHEY and CDR2 as SVGEGT. The CDR3 DNA follows: TGTGCCAGCGCCTACGCGACGGGGTGGAAATTCTTC. Its protein product is CASAYATGWKFF.

At least ten counts were recorded for this clonotype. The CDR3 DNA follows: TGCGCCAGCAGCCAAGGACCGGGCTCTGGGGCCAACGTCCTGACTTTC. Encoded protein: CASSQGPGSGANVLTF. The chain combines TRBV4-3 with TRBJ2-6; unclear D gene. The germline V and J ends were trimmed by 1 base and 0 bases, with 7 bases remaining between them. Germline CDR1 is LGHNA and CDR2 is YSLEER. The CDR3 is made up of 16 amino acids.

The CDR3 loop is CASSQLAVTNYGYTF. The DNA for the CDR3 is TGCGCCAGCAGCCAACTGGCGGTTACCAACTATGGCTACACCTTC. The chain couples TRBV4-3 to TRBJ1-2; no reliable D call. Trimming stripped 2 bases from V and 2 bases from J, with 12 bases between. This CDR3 has 15 residues. Germline V gene data show CDR1 as LGHNA and CDR2 as YSLEER.

This clonotype was detected many times. This chain joins TRBV7-2 and TRBJ2-3; D unresolved. The CDR3 totals 12 residues. Trimming took 5 bases from V and 5 from J, leaving 8 bases between them. Germline CDR1 and CDR2: SGHTA and FQGNSA. CDR3 in amino acids: CASSPGRDTQYF. CDR3 DNA sequence: TGTGCCAGCAGCCCTGGTAGAGATACGCAGTATTTT.

This clonotype was seen repeatedly, ten times or more. The rearrangement uses TRBV7-2 and TRBJ2-3; D unresolved. V gave up 1 base and J gave up 4 bases, with 3 bases separating them. The CDR3 is made up of 12 amino acids. Germline V gene sequence: CDR1 SGHTA, CDR2 FQGNSA. DNA of the CDR3: TGTGCCAGCAGCTTAGGTCCAGATACGCAGTATTTT. Protein sequence: CASSLGPDTQYF.

This clonotype was detected ten times or more. The chain joins TRBV12-3 or TRBV12-4 to TRBJ2-5; 14 nucleotides match TRBD2. CDR3 size: 20 residues. J was trimmed by 4 bases and V by 6 bases; bases with no gene match: 19. CDR3 nucleotides: TGTGCCAGCAGGCCACTTTCCTCCGGGACTAGCGGGGGCATCGGAGAGACCCAGTACTTC. Protein product: CASRPLSSGTSGGIGETQYF.

The chain uses TRBV9 and TRBJ2-7; tentative D call: TRBD2 (8 bases). Trimming removed 3 bases from V and 2 bases from J, with 24 bases in between. The germline CDR1 and CDR2 sequences are SGDLS and YYNGEE. The CDR3 totals 18 residues. CDR3 in DNA: TGTGCCAGCAGCGGTTCCGGGAGGGGCAGGGGGTCTCCCTACGAGCAGTACTTC. This encodes CASSGSGRGRGSPYEQYF.

The chain joins TRBV6-1 to TRBJ2-3; TRBD2 aligns across 15 bases. CDR3 size: 19 residues. After removal of 6 bases from V and 4 bases from J, the junction contained 14 bases not matched to a gene. Germline CDR1 MNHNS, CDR2 SASEGT. CDR3 DNA: TGTGCCAGCAGCCCTAACCCGGGACTAGCGGGGGGTCGGGCAGATACGCAGTATTTT. Encoded protein: CASSPNPGLAGGRADTQYF.

This clonotype has at least ten counts. The chain uses TRBV10-3 and TRBJ2-3, with D tentatively TRBD2 (5 bases). Looked up from germline, CDR1 is ENHRY and CDR2 is SYGVKD. The CDR3 covers 15 residues. Between the trimmed V and J ends, which lost 2 bases and 6 bases, there was a span of 15 bases. DNA for the CDR3: TGTGCCATCAGTGAGCTAGCCGCCGTCATGGATACGCAGTATTTT. Amino acids: CAISELAAVMDTQYF.

This clonotype appeared a few times. This chain joins TRBV25-1 and TRBJ2-3; no clear D gene. With 6 bases removed from V and 2 bases from J, the gap between germline ends came to 15 bases. Looked up from germline, CDR1 is MGHDK and CDR2 is SYGVNS. CDR3 size: 15 residues. The CDR3 here is CASRGPFQSTDTQYF. DNA for the CDR3: TGTGCCAGCAGGGGTCCTTTCCAGTCCACAGATACGCAGTATTTT.

This clonotype was counted only a few times. The gene calls are TRBV9 and TRBJ1-1, with a tentative D call TRBD1 (6 bases). This CDR3 is 16 amino acids long. Per germline, CDR1 SGDLS and CDR2 YYNGEE. The ends were cut back, 0 bases at V and 4 bases at J, with 16 bases in the middle. The CDR3 region has the DNA TGTGCCAGCAGCGTAGGTGGGGGGCCCCGGGTCACTGAAGCTTTCTTT. This codes for CASSVGGGPRVTEAFF.

This clonotype was detected only a few times. V and J are TRBV3-1 and TRBJ2-7; D is unclear. Germline V CDR1 and CDR2: LGHDT, YNNKEL (reference sequence). Trimming removed 2 bases at V and 0 bases at J, with 2 bases between. The CDR3 length is 12 residues. The CDR3 sequence: CASSQNSYEQYF. CDR3 in DNA: TGTGCCAGCAGCCAAAACTCCTACGAGCAGTACTTC.

The table lists this clonotype with a few counts. The chain joins TRBV29-1 to TRBJ2-2; no clear D gene. Germline CDR1 SQVTM, CDR2 ANQGSEA. This CDR3 contains 14 residues. The V end lost 2 bases, the J end lost 3 bases, and 10 bases lay between the germline ends. The CDR3 sequence is CSVELFGHTGELFF. The DNA of the CDR3 is TGCAGCGTTGAATTATTCGGGCACACCGGGGAGCTGTTTTTT.

This sequence joins TRBV7-8 and TRBJ1-4; D possibly corresponds to TRBD1 (5 bases). Germline V gives CDR1 SGHVS, CDR2 FQNEAQ. CDR3 length: 17 residues. V was trimmed by 8 bases and J by 8 bases, leaving 27 bases between them. Here the CDR3 reads CASFPKGTAALKEKLFF. In nucleotides, the CDR3 is TGTGCCAGCTTCCCAAAGGGGACGGCGGCTCTTAAGGAAAAACTGTTTTTT.

This clonotype was seen ten or more times. The CDR3 sequence is CSAARGVTEAFF. CDR3 nucleotides: TGCAGTGCTGCCAGAGGGGTCACTGAAGCTTTCTTT. This chain links TRBV20-1 with TRBJ1-1, with TRBD1 as a possible D gene (5 bases). The V end was cut by 5 bases, the J end by 4 bases, with 11 bases between. CDR1 and CDR2 from the germline V gene are DFQATT and SNEGSKA (reference sequence). The CDR3 runs to 12 residues.